Listed here are 26 T cell receptor beta chains from one sample, sequenced in a study of CD8+CD57+ T cells in acquired aplastic anemia. Genomic DNA was employed as the template in profiling TCR beta VDJ and CDR3. TCRdb ran MiXCR on the reads and lists one entry per CDR3 protein. The repertoire has 250,000 to 350,000 distinct CDR3 sequences, about 56% of them found once; the top ten carry roughly 8%. The sample was sorted CD4+, CD8+, or CD8+CD57+ T cells (not recorded which) from PBMCs. Receptors were obtained from a human donor with severe aplastic anemia or a healthy control (not recorded which).

The V gene is TRBV7-3, the J gene TRBJ2-1; 7 bases line up with TRBD1. The CDR3 has 16 residues. The V and J ends lost 6 bases and 4 bases, in that order; junction bases with no gene match: 12. Germline values: CDR1 SGHTA, CDR2 FQGTGA. CDR3: CASSLTGTDGYNEQFF. CDR3 sequence (DNA): TGTGCCAGCAGTCTCACCGGGACAGACGGTTACAATGAGCAGTTCTTC.

V and J are TRBV6-5 and TRBJ1-1; no reliable D call. The CDR3 runs to 13 residues. V was shortened by 11 bases and J by 5 bases, with 18 bases between the two germline ends. CDR1 MNHEY and CDR2 SVGAGI come from the germline V gene. The CDR3 spells CASRFGERTEAFF. CDR3 DNA sequence: TGTGCCTCCAGATTCGGGGAACGGACTGAAGCTTTCTTT.

In this sample, this clonotype turned up many times. This chain joins TRBV4-1 and TRBJ2-1; TRBD1 matches 10 bases. Trimming removed 4 bases from V and 4 bases from J; junction bases left unmatched: 4. Germline lookup yields CDR1 MGHRA and CDR2 YSYEKL. The CDR3 runs to 15 residues. The CDR3 loop reads CASSRGTGDYNEQFF. The DNA for the CDR3 is TGCGCCAGCAGCCGAGGGACAGGGGATTACAATGAGCAGTTCTTC.

There are a few counts of this clonotype. J is TRBJ1-4 and V is TRBV7-9; D might be TRBD1 (6 bases). Trimming removed 3 bases at V and 7 bases at J, with 15 bases between. Looked up from germline, CDR1 is SEHNR and CDR2 is FQNEAQ (reference sequence). The CDR3 is made up of 15 amino acids. The CDR3 is CASSLNHRAGEKLFF. The CDR3 bases are TGTGCCAGCAGCTTGAATCACAGGGCGGGTGAAAAACTGTTTTTT.

The rearrangement joins TRBV7-9 to TRBJ2-1, with 14 nucleotides matching TRBD2. CDR3 size: 16 residues. The J segment lost 1 base and the V segment lost 6 bases, leaving 2 bases of the junction unmatched. Germline CDR1 and CDR2: SEHNR and FQNEAQ (reference sequence). The CDR3 region has the DNA TGTGCCAGCAGGACTAGCGGGGGGGCGTCCTACAATGAGCAGTTCTTC. The encoded protein is CASRTSGGASYNEQFF.

This chain joins TRBV15 and TRBJ2-1; the D gene is possibly TRBD2 (5 bases). Germline V CDR1 and CDR2: LNHNV, YYDKDF (reference sequence). This CDR3 contains 14 residues. Trimming removed 6 bases from V and 2 bases from J, with 11 bases in between. For the CDR3, the DNA is TGTGCCACCAGTATGCGGGCGGCCTACAATGAGCAGTTCTTC. Translation: CATSMRAAYNEQFF. Combining the CDR3 with reference TRBV15 and TRBJ2-1 gives the whole variable domain DAMVIQNPRYQVTQFGKPVTLSCSQTLNHNVMYWYQQKSSQAPKLLFHYYDKDFNNEADTPDNFQSRRPNTSFCFLDIRSPGLGDTAMYLCATSMRAAYNEQFFGPGTRLTVL.

The chain uses TRBV7-8 and TRBJ2-7; D ambiguous. There are 12 residues in the CDR3. V gave up 5 bases and J gave up 3 bases, with 8 bases separating them. The germline gives CDR1 SGHVS, CDR2 FQNEAQ. The CDR3 region is CASSHIGYEQYF. The CDR3 DNA sequence: TGTGCCAGCAGCCACATAGGCTACGAGCAGTACTTC.

V is TRBV9 and J is TRBJ2-3, with D possibly matching TRBD2 (7 bases). V lost 5 bases, J lost 11 bases, and 21 bases lay in between. In germline, CDR1 is SGDLS, CDR2 YYNGEE. This CDR3 is 14 amino acids long. The CDR3 DNA reads TGTGCCAGCAGTAGGGGGGGGACCTACAATGAGCAGTATTTT. Amino acid sequence: CASSRGGTYNEQYF.

There are many counts of this clonotype. The rearrangement uses TRBV7-6 and TRBJ2-5; D not certain. V shed 3 bases and J shed 5 bases, with 13 bases lying between them. The germline V gene encodes CDR1 SGHVS and CDR2 FNYEAQ. CDR3 length: 14 amino acids. DNA of the CDR3: TGTGCCAGCAGCTTGGGCACGGGTGTTGAGACCCAGTACTTC. Translating it yields CASSLGTGVETQYF.

This clonotype occurred a few times. The CDR3 DNA sequence: TGTGCCAGCAGTGAATATGGGCTGGATCAGCCCCAGCATTTT. Translation gives CASSEYGLDQPQHF. V and J are TRBV2 and TRBJ1-5, with no clear D. CDR3 length: 14 amino acids. The V and J ends lost 2 bases and 5 bases respectively, with 10 bases between them. Germline V gives CDR1 SNHLY, CDR2 FYNNEI.

The chain links TRBV19 to TRBJ1-5; 8 positions match TRBD1. The CDR3 runs to 15 residues. J gave up 7 bases and V 3 bases, and 8 bases lay outside the gene matches. Germline V gene sequence: CDR1 LNHDA, CDR2 SQIVND (reference sequence). The CDR3 spells CASSIRTGSWQPQHF. Here the CDR3 DNA reads TGTGCCAGTAGTATTAGGACAGGGTCATGGCAGCCCCAGCATTTT.

This clonotype was seen a handful of times. The V call is TRBV7-9, the J call TRBJ1-2, with a tentative D call TRBD1 (5 bases). The CDR3 runs to 12 residues. V gave up 8 bases and J gave up 1 base, with 8 bases separating them. Germline CDR1 is SEHNR and CDR2 is FQNEAQ (reference sequence). CDR3 sequence (DNA): TGTGCCAGCTCCGACAGTAACTATGGCTACACCTTC. It codes for CASSDSNYGYTF.

The CDR3 DNA reads TGTGCCAGTACTGGGCAAGTTGGAGGCGAGCAGTACTTC. Amino acids: CASTGQVGGEQYF. V is TRBV12-3 or TRBV12-4 and J is TRBJ2-7; TRBD2 is a possible D gene (5 bases). Trimming removed 9 bases at V and 6 bases at J, with 18 bases between. CDR3 size: 13 residues.

The chain couples TRBV28 to TRBJ2-7; TRBD1 agrees at 7 bases. Germline CDR1 reads MDHEN; CDR2 reads SYDVKM. Trimming at V came to 6 bases and at J to 0 bases, leaving 8 bases not matched to a gene. The CDR3 runs 15 residues. The CDR3 here is CASRIDRASSYEQYF. The CDR3 DNA reads TGTGCCAGCAGGATTGACAGGGCGAGCTCCTACGAGCAGTACTTC.

The chain combines TRBV5-1 with TRBJ2-1, with TRBD2 matching over 8 bases. CDR1 and CDR2 (germline): SGHRS, YFSETQ. V lost 1 base to trimming and J lost 6 bases; unmatched junction nucleotides: 6. This CDR3 spans 15 amino acids. For the CDR3, the DNA is TGCGCCAGCAGCTTGTCCGGGGGGGCCGCCAATGAGCAGTTCTTC. It encodes CASSLSGGAANEQFF. Variable domain in full (rest from reference TRBV5-1 and TRBJ2-1): KAGVTQTPRYLIKTRGQQVTLSCSPISGHRSVSWYQQTPGQGLQFLFEYFSETQRNKGNFPGRFSGRQFSNSRSEMNVSTLELGDSALYLCASSLSGGAANEQFFGPGTRLTVL.

CDR3 residues: CASSLLTGFPYF. The CDR3 DNA follows: TGTGCCAGCAGCTTGTTGACCGGATTCCCTTACTTC. This chain connects TRBV7-2 to TRBJ2-4; D ambiguous. Germline lookup yields CDR1 SGHTA and CDR2 FQGNSA. V dropped 3 bases and J dropped 16 bases, with 16 bases sitting between them. This CDR3 has 12 amino acids.

The V call is TRBV7-3, the J call TRBJ2-6, with 11 positions matching TRBD1. In germline, CDR1 is SGHTA, CDR2 FQGTGA. This CDR3 has 19 residues. V lost 2 bases, J lost 0 bases, and 6 bases stayed unmatched. The CDR3: CASSLGRTGGGSGANVLTF. The CDR3 coding sequence is TGTGCCAGCAGCTTAGGTCGGACAGGGGGCGGCTCTGGGGCCAACGTCCTGACTTTC.

To note about this clonotype: Lacking the conserved final phenylalanine or tryptophan, this CDR3 likely reflects a read error. It is unclear where the CDR3 begins or ends on the DNA, so no DNA is shown, and the CDR3 is as TCRdb lists it. The chain is built from TRBV7-2 and TRBJ2-7. Both ends counted, the CDR3 spans 14 residues. Germline CDR1 is SGHTA and CDR2 is FQGNSA. CDR3 protein: CPSSLMGFSYEEYL.

The V gene is TRBV11-2, the J gene TRBJ2-3, with D hard to call. The CDR3 contains 17 residues. Germline V gives CDR1 SGHAT, CDR2 FQNNGV. V was shortened by 2 bases and J by 0 bases, with 15 bases between the two germline ends. CDR3 nucleotides: TGTGCCAGCAGCTTACCCCCGGTGGCGGTTAGCACAGATACGCAGTATTTT. This translates into CASSLPPVAVSTDTQYF.

The chain is built from TRBV2 and TRBJ1-4; a possible D gene is TRBD1 (5 bases). V was pared by 3 bases and J by 0 bases, with 11 bases between. Germline-derived CDR1 and CDR2 are SNHLY and FYNNEI. The CDR3 contains 16 residues. In nucleotides, the CDR3 is TGTGCCAGCAGTGATGGGGCCCAAGCAACTAATGAAAAACTGTTTTTT. Translated: CASSDGAQATNEKLFF.

The rearrangement uses TRBV7-2 and TRBJ2-1; tentative D call: TRBD1 (5 bases). There are 11 residues in the CDR3. CDR1 and CDR2 from the germline V gene are SGHTA and FQGNSA. V was trimmed by 5 bases and J by 9 bases, leaving 8 bases between them. Here the CDR3 reads CASSMGLEQFF. The DNA of the CDR3 is TGTGCCAGCAGCATGGGGCTTGAGCAGTTCTTC.

The gene calls are TRBV10-3 and TRBJ2-3, with 8 nucleotides matching TRBD2. Per the germline V gene, CDR1 is ENHRY and CDR2 is SYGVKD. The CDR3 has 13 amino acids. Trimming removed 8 bases from V and 6 bases from J; junction bases left unmatched: 7. Here the CDR3 DNA reads TGTGCCATCGCAGAGCGGGAGATGGATACGCAGTATTTT. Its translation is CAIAEREMDTQYF.

V gene TRBV7-2 combines with J gene TRBJ1-2; possible D gene TRBD1, 6 bases. The V gene's germline CDR1 is SGHTA and CDR2 FQGNSA. The CDR3 sequence is 13 residues long. The V gene lost 5 bases and the J gene lost 9 bases, with 16 bases spanning the gap. In DNA, the CDR3 is TGTGCCAGCAGCACTCCACAGGGCGGTCGCTACACCTTC. This sequence encodes CASSTPQGGRYTF.

This clonotype was found many times. The chain couples TRBV19 to TRBJ2-7; D unresolved. Trimming took 5 bases from V and 0 from J, leaving 11 bases between them. CDR3 length equals 14 residues. CDR1 and CDR2 (germline): LNHDA, SQIVND (reference sequence). The CDR3 coding sequence is TGTGCCAGTAGTCCCCGGAGCAACTCCTACGAGCAGTACTTC. Translated, it gives CASSPRSNSYEQYF.

The J gene is TRBJ1-6, the V gene TRBV7-9; D gene ambiguous. Trimming took off 5 bases at V and 3 bases at J, with 11 bases between the two ends. The CDR3 consists of 15 residues. Germline V gene lookup returns CDR1 SEHNR and CDR2 FQNEAQ (reference sequence). The CDR3, as DNA: TGTGCCAGCAGCACCCGGGGTGACTATAATTCACCCCTCCACTTT. Translation gives CASSTRGDYNSPLHF.

The CDR3 DNA is TGTGCCAGTAGTATGCGGGGGGGCAGTTATGGCTACACCTTC. Amino acids: CASSMRGGSYGYTF. This chain joins TRBV19 and TRBJ1-2; the D gene is possibly TRBD1 (6 bases). CDR1 and CDR2 from the germline V gene are LNHDA and SQIVND (reference sequence). This CDR3 contains 14 residues. V shed 3 bases and J shed 5 bases, with 13 bases lying between them.